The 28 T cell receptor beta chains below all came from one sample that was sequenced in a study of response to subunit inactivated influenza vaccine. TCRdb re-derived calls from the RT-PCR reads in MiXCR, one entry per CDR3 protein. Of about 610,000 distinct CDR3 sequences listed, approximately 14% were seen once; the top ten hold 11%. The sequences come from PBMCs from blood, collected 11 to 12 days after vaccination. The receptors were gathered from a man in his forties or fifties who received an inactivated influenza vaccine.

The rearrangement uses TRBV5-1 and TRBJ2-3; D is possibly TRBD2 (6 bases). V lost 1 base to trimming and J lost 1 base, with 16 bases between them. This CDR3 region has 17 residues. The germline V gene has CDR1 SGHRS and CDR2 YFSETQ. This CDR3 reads CASSLSAGYRGTDTQYF. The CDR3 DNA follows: TGCGCCAGCAGCTTGTCGGCGGGGTATCGCGGCACAGATACGCAGTATTTT.

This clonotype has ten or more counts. This chain's CDR3 is CSARLPLLTGRTDTQYF. In DNA form, the CDR3 reads TGCAGTGCTAGGCTGCCATTGTTGACGGGGCGCACAGATACGCAGTATTTT. The chain is built from TRBV20-1 and TRBJ2-3; TRBD1 or TRBD2 may be the D gene (5 bases each). The CDR3 runs to 17 residues. Trimming shortened V by 3 bases and J by 1 base, and 20 bases separated the two germline ends. CDR1 and CDR2 (germline): DFQATT, SNEGSKA (reference sequence).

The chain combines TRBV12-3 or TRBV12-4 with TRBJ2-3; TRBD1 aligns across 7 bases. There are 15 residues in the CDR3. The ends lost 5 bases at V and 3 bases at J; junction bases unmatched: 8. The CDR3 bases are TGTGCCAGCAGTAACGGGCAGGGGGTAACAGATACGCAGTATTTT. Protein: CASSNGQGVTDTQYF.

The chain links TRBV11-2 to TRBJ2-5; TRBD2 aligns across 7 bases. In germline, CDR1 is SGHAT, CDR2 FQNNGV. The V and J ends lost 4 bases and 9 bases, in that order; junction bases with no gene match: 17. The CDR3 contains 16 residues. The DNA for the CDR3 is TGTGCCAGCAGCTACTCTCGCGGGAGTTTGGGGGAGTCCCAGTACTTC. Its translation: CASSYSRGSLGESQYF.

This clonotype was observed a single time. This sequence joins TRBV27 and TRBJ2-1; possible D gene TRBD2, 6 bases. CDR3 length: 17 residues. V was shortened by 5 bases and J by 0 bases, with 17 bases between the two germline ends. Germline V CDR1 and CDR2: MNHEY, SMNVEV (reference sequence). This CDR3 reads CASSTGTSVHSYNEQFF. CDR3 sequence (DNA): TGTGCCAGCAGTACCGGGACTTCCGTACACTCCTACAATGAGCAGTTCTTC.

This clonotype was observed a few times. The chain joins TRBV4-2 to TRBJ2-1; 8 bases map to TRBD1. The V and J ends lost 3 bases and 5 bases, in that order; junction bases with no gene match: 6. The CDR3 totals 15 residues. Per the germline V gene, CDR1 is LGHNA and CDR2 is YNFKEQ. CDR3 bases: TGTGCCAGCAGCCAGCGGGACAGGCAAGACAATGAGCAGTTCTTC. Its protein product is CASSQRDRQDNEQFF.

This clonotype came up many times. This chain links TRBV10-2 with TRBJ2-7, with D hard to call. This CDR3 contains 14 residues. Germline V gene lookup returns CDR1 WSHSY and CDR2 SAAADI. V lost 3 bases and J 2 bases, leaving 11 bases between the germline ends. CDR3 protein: CASSDTGGPYEQYF. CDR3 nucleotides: TGCGCCAGCAGTGACACGGGCGGTCCCTACGAGCAGTACTTC.

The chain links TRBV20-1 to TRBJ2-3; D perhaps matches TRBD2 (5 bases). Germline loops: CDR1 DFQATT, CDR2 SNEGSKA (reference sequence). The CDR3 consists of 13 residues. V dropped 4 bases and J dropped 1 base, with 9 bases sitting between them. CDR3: CSAKGVGTDTQYF. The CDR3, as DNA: TGCAGTGCTAAGGGAGTTGGCACAGATACGCAGTATTTT.

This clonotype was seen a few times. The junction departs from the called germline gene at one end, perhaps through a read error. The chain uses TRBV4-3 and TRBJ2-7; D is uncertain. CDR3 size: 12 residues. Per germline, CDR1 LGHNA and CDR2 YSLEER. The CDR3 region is CASSQGYSYSNF. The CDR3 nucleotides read TGCGCCAGCAGCCAAGGGTACAGCTACTCTAACTTC.

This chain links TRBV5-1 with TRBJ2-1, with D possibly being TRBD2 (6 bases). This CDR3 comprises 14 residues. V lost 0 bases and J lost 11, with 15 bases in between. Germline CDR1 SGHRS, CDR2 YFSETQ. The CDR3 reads CASSLDGTYHQQFF. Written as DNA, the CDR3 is TGCGCCAGCAGCTTGGATGGGACTTACCACCAGCAGTTCTTC.

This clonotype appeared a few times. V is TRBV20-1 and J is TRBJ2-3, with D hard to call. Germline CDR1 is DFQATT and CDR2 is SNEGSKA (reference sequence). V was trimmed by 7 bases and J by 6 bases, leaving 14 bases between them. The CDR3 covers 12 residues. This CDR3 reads CSGNPLGDTQYF. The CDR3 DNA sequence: TGCAGTGGGAATCCCTTGGGCGATACGCAGTATTTT.

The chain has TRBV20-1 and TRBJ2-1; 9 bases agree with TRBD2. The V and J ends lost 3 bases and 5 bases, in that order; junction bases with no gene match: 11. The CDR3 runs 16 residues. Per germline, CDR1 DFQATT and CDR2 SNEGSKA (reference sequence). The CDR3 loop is CSARPNPSGADNEQFF. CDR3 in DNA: TGCAGTGCTAGGCCAAACCCTAGCGGGGCTGACAATGAGCAGTTCTTC.

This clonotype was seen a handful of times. This CDR3 is CASRSRLRDEQYF. CDR3 DNA sequence: TGTGCCAGCAGATCGCGACTGAGGGACGAGCAGTACTTC. V and J are TRBV6-6 and TRBJ2-7; TRBD2 might be the D (5 bases). V was trimmed by 6 bases and J by 5 bases, leaving 14 bases between them. The CDR3 runs 13 residues. Germline CDR1 MNHNY, CDR2 SVGAGI (reference sequence).

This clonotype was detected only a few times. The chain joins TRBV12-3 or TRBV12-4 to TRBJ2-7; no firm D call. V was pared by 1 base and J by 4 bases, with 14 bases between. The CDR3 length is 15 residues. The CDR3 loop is CASSLGRSYMYEQYF. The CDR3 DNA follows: TGTGCCAGCAGTTTAGGGCGGAGTTATATGTACGAGCAGTACTTC.

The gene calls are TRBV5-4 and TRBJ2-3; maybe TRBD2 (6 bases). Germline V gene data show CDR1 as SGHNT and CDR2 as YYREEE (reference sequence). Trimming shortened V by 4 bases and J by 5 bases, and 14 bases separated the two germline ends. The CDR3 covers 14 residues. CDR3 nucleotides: TGTGCCAGCAGCCCCGGGCGGAGGGGAGATACGCAGTATTTT. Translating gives CASSPGRRGDTQYF.

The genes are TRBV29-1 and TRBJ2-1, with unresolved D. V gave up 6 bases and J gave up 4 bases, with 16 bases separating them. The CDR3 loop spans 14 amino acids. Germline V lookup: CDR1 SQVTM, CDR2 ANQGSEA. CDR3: CSVTDPGRYNEQFF. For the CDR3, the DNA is TGCAGCGTGACGGACCCCGGCAGGTACAATGAGCAGTTCTTC.

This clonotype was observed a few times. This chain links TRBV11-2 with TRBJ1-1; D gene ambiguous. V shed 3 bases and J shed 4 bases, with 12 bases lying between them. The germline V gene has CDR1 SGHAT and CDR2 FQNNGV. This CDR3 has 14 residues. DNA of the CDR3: TGTGCCAGCAGCTTGACCTTTAGGACCACTGAAGCTTTCTTT. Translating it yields CASSLTFRTTEAFF. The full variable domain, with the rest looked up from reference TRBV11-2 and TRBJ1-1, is EAGVAQSPRYKIIEKRQSVAFWCNPISGHATLYWYQQILGQGPKLLIQFQNNGVVDDSQLPKDRFSAERLKGVDSTLKIQPAKLEDSAVYLCASSLTFRTTEAFFGQGTRLTVV.

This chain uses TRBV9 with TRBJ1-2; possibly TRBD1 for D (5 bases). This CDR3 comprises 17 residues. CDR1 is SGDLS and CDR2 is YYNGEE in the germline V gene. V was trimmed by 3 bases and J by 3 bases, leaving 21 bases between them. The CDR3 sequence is CASSGHFRDESYYGYTF. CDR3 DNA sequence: TGTGCCAGCAGCGGACACTTTCGGGACGAAAGTTACTATGGCTACACCTTC.

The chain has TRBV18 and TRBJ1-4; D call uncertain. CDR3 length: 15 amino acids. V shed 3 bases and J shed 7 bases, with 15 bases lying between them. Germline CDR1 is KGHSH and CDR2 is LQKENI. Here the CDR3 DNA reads TGTGCCAGCTCACCCCCGGGAAAACTCGGTGAAAAACTGTTTTTT. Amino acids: CASSPPGKLGEKLFF.

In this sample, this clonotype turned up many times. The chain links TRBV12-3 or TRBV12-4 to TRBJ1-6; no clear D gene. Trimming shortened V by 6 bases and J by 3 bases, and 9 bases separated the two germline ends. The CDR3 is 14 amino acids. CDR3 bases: TGTGCCAGCAGACTGCGAGGCTATAATTCACCCCTCCACTTT. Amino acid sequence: CASRLRGYNSPLHF.

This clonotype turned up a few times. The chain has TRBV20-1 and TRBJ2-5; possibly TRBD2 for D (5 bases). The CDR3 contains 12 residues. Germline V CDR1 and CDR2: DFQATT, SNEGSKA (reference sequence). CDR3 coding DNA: TGCAGCATCGCGGGCTCCCAAGAGACCCAGTACTTC. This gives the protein CSIAGSQETQYF.

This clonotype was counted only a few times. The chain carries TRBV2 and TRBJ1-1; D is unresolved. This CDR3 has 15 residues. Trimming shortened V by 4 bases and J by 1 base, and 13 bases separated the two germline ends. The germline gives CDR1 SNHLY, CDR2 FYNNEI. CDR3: CASSASGSGNTEAFF. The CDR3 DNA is TGTGCCAGCAGTGCCTCCGGGTCGGGGAACACTGAAGCTTTCTTT.

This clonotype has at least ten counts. The CDR3 nucleotides read TGCGCCAGCACCGCAGGGGGCGCAATCGGGGAGCTGTTTTTT. Protein product: CASTAGGAIGELFF. The chain is built from TRBV5-1 and TRBJ2-2, with 8 bases aligning to TRBD1. Germline assignment: CDR1 SGHRS and CDR2 YFSETQ. This CDR3 has 14 amino acids. V lost 6 bases and J lost 7; bases outside the gene matches: 8. Based on the CDR3 plus reference TRBV5-1 and TRBJ2-2, the full variable domain is KAGVTQTPRYLIKTRGQQVTLSCSPISGHRSVSWYQQTPGQGLQFLFEYFSETQRNKGNFPGRFSGRQFSNSRSEMNVSTLELGDSALYLCASTAGGAIGELFFGEGSRLTVL.

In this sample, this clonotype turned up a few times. For the CDR3, the DNA is TGTGCCATCAAAATACAGGGGACCGGGGAGCTGTTTTTT. It translates to CAIKIQGTGELFF. The V and J genes are TRBV10-3 and TRBJ2-2, with 7 bases aligning to TRBD1. The germline CDR1 and CDR2 sequences are ENHRY and SYGVKD. The trim removed 7 bases at V and 5 bases at J, leaving 4 bases unmatched. The CDR3 length is 13 residues.

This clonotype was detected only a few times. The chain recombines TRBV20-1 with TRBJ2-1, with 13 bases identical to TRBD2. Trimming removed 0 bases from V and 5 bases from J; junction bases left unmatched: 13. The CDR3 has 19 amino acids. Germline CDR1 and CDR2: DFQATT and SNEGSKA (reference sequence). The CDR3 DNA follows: TGCAGTGCTAGAGATCCAGGCTCAGGGGGACTAGCGGGAAACAATGAGCAGTTCTTC. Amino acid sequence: CSARDPGSGGLAGNNEQFF.

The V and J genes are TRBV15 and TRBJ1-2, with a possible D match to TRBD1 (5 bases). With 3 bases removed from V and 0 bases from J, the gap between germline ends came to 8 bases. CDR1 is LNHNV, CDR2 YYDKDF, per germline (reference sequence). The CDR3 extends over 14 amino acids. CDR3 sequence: CATSRTVSNYGYTF. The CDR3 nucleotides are TGTGCCACCAGCAGGACAGTCTCTAACTATGGCTACACCTTC.

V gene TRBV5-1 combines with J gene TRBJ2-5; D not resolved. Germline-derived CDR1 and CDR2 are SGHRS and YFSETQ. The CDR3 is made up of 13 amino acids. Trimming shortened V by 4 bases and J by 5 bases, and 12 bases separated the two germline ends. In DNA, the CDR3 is TGCGCCAGCAGCACCACAGCTCGGGAGACCCAGTACTTC. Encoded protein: CASSTTARETQYF.

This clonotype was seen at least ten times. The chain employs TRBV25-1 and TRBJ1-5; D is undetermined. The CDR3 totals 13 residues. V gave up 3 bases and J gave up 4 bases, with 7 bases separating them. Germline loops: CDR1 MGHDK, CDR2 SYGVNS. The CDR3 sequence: CASSEAGNQPQHF. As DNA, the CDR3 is TGTGCCAGCAGTGAGGCTGGAAATCAGCCCCAGCATTTT.